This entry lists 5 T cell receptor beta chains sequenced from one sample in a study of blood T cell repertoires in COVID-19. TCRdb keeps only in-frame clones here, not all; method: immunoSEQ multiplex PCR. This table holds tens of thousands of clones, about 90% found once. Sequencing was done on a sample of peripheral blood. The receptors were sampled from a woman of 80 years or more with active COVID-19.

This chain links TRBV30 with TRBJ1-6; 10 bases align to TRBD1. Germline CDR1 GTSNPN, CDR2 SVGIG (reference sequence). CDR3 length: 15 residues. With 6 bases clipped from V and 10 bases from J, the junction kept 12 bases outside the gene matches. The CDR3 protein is CACARDRGPGSPLHF. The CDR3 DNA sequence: TGTGCCTGCGCCCGGGACAGGGGTCCAGGGTCACCCCTCCACTTT.

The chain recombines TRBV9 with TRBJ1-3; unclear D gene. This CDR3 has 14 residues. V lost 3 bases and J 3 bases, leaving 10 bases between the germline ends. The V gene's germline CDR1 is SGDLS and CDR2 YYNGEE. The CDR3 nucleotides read TGTGCCAGCAGCGCTGGAGGCAGTGGAAACACCATATATTTT. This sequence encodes CASSAGGSGNTIYF. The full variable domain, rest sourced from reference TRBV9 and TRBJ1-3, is DSGVTQTPKHLITATGQRVTLRCSPRSGDLSVYWYQQSLDQGLQFLIQYYNGEERAKGNILERFSAQQFPDLHSELNLSSLELGDSALYFCASSAGGSGNTIYFGEGSWLTVV.

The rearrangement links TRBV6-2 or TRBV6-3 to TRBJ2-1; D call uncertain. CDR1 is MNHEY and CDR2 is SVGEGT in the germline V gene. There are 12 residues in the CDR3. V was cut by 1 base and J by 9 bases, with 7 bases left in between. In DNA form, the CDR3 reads TGTGCCAGCAGTTACTTCAGTCCTGAGCAGTTCTTC. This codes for CASSYFSPEQFF.

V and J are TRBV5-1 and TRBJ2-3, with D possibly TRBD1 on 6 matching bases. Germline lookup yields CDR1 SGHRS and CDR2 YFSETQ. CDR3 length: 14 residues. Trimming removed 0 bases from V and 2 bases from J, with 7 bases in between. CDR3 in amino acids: CASSLGQATDTQYF. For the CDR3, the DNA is TGCGCCAGCAGCTTGGGACAGGCCACAGATACGCAGTATTTT. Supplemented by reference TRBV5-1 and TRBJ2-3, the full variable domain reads KAGVTQTPRYLIKTRGQQVTLSCSPISGHRSVSWYQQTPGQGLQFLFEYFSETQRNKGNFPGRFSGRQFSNSRSEMNVSTLELGDSALYLCASSLGQATDTQYFGPGTRLTVL.

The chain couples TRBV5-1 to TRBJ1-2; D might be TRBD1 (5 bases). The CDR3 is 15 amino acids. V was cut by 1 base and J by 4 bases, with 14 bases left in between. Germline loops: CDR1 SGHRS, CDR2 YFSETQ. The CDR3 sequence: CASSLSSRDSYGYTF. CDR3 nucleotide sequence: TGCGCCAGCAGCTTGAGTAGCCGAGACAGCTATGGCTACACCTTC.